This T cell receptor beta chain was recorded in a study of CD8+CD57+ T cells in acquired aplastic anemia (dated by TCRdb to the late 2010s). Looking at the study overall: On average, sorted CD4+ and CD8+ cells yielded about 3 ug of extracted DNA, with a range of roughly 0.18 to 27.4 ug. A CD8+CD57+ expansion meant a frequency higher than the mean frequency seen in healthy subjects.

TCR beta VDJ combination and CDR3 sequence profiling used genomic DNA as the template. TCR repertoire sequencing was run on an Illumina HiSeq 2000. From the authors' description of their analysis: Repertoire assessment relied on Simpson's diversity index, CDR3 size and DJ length profiles, and TRBV/TRBJ rearrangement plots. Whichever DNA sequence was most abundant in the deep sequencing data was defined as the immunodominant clone. CDR3 amino acid sequences were screened for sharing across subjects and compared with published repertoires and the VDJdb database. In-frame beta chains were kept once TCRdb had trimmed the public reads at Q25 with fastp and called clones with MiXCR. Here each entry gathers all rows of one CDR3 protein and keeps the most common genes and DNA. The V and J calls reflect TCRdb's pipeline rather than the authors' work. This sample holds more than 150,000 distinct CDR3 sequences; over 40% were observed only once. About 1.7% of the sample is held by the ten biggest clonotypes.

Expansion of CD8+CD57+ cells had been shown by flow cytometry in the patients chosen for sequencing. Severe acquired aplastic anemia was diagnosed in all patients according to International Study of Aplastic Anemia and Agranulocytosis and Camitta criteria. At the time blood was sampled, none of the patients had received any therapy. The study deep-sequenced TCR repertoires of sorted CD4+ and CD8+ blood T cells from severe aplastic anemia patients and healthy subjects. Patients were enrolled under clinicaltrials.gov protocols 00001620, 01623167, 00001397, 00071045, 00081523 and 00961064 in the USA. Ficoll-Paque density gradient centrifugation was used to isolate peripheral blood mononuclear cells. CD4+ and CD8+ T cells were sorted by FACS or magnetic beads before DNA extraction. The research as a whole found: Roughly 30 CD8+ CDR3 sequences were shared between patients and controls but appeared highly expressed in patients and within their immunodominant clones. Between patients and healthy controls, no significant difference in CD8+ Simpson's diversity was found (P=0.060).

A note on this clonotype: Its target antigen remains unknown. No base quality values were provided; no much bigger clone lies one nucleotide off.

The clonotype comes from a human donor with aplastic anemia. The specimen sequenced was sorted CD4+, CD8+, or CD8+CD57+ T cells (not recorded which) from PBMCs.

The nucleotide sequence is given as TGCAGTGCGGGACTAGCGGGGGCCCAGTACTTC. It translates as CSAGLAGAQYF. The rearrangement combines TRBV20-1 with TRBJ2-5; 14 of the junction bases match TRBD2. The germline V gene (reference sequence) yields DFQATT for CDR1 and SNEGSKA for CDR2. Counted from cysteine to phenylalanine, this CDR3 has 11 amino acids. CDR3 DNA only is kept here, 33 bases in frame from base 1. V is trimmed back by 6 bases and J by 9 bases, and the junction contains 0 bases that no gene match accounts for.